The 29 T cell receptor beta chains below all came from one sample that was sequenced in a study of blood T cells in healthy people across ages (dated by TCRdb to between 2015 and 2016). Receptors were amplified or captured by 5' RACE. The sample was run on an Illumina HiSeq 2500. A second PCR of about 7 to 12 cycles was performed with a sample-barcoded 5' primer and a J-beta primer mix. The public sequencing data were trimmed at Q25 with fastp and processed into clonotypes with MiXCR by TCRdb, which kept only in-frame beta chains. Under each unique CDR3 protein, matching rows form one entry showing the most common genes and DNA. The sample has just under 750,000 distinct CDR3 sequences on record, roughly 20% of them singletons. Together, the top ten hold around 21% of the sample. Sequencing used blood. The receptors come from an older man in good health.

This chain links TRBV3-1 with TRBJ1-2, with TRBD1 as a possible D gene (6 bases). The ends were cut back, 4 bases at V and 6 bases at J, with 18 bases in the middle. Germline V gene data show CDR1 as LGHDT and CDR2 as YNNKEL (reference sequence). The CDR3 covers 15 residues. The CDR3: CASSRDTVLSDGYTF. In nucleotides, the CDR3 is TGTGCCAGCAGCCGGGACACGGTTCTATCGGATGGCTACACCTTC.

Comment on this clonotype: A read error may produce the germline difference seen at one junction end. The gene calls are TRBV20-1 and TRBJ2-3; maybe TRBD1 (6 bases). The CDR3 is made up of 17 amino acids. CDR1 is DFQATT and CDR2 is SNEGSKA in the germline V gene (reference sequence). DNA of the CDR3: TGCAATGCTAGAGATGTCGGGTACAGGGTGGGGACAGATACGCAGTATTTT. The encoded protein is CNARDVGYRVGTDTQYF.

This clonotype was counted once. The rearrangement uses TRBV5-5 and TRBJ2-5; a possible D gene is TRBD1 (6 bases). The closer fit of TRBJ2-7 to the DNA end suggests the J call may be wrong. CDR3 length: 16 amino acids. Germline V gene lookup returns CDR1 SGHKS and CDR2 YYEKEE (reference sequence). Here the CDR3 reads CASSLSVGTKDYEQYV. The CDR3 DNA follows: TGTGCCAGCAGCTTGTCGGTAGGGACAAAAGACTACGAGCAGTACGTC.

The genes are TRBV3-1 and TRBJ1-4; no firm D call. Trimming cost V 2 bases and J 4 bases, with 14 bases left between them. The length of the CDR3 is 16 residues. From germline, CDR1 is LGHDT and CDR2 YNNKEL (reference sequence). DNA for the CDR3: TGTGCCAGCAGCCAATCCGGCTGGGCCCGTAATGAAAAACTGTTTTTT. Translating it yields CASSQSGWARNEKLFF.

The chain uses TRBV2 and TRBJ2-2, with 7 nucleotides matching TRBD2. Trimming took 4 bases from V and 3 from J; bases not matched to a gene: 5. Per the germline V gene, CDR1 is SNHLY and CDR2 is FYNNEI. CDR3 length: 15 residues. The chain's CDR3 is CASSASAGDTGELFF. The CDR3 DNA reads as TGTGCCAGCAGTGCGTCGGCGGGGGACACCGGGGAGCTGTTTTTT. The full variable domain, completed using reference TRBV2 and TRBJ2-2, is EPEVTQTPSHQVTQMGQEVILRCVPISNHLYFYWYRQILGQKVEFLVSFYNNEISEKSEIFDDQFSVERPDGSNFTLKIRSTKLEDSAMYFCASSASAGDTGELFFGEGSRLTVL.

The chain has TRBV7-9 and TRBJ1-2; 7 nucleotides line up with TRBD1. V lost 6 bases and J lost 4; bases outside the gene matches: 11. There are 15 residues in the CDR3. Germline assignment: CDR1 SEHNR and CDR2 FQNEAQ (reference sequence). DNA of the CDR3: TGTGCCAGCAGTTATAACTCCGGGACAGCCTATGGCTACACCTTC. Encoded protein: CASSYNSGTAYGYTF.

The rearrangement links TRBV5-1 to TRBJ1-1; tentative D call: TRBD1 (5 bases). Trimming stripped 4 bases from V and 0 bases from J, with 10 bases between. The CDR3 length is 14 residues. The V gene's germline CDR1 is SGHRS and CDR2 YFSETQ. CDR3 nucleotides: TGCGCCAGCAGCCAACAGGAACTGAACACTGAAGCTTTCTTT. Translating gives CASSQQELNTEAFF.

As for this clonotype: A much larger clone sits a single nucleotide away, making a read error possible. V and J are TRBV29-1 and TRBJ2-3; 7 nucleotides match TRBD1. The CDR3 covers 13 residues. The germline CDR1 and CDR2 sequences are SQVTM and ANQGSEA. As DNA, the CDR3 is TGCAACGCTCGACAGGGCGGGACAGATACGCAGTATTTT. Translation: CNARQGGTDTQYF.

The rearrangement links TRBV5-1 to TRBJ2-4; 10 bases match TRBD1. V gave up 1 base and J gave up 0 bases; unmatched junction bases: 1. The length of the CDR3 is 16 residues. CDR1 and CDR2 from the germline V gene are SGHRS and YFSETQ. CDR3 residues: CASSLRTGGAKNIQYF. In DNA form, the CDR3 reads TGCGCCAGCAGCTTGCGGACAGGGGGAGCCAAAAACATTCAGTACTTC.

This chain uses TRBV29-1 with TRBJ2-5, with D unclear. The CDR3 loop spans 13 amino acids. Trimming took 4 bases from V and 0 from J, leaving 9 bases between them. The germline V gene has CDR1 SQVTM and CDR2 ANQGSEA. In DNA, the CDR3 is TGCAGCGTTGGTCAGCAGTACCAAGAGACCCAGTACTTC. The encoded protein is CSVGQQYQETQYF.

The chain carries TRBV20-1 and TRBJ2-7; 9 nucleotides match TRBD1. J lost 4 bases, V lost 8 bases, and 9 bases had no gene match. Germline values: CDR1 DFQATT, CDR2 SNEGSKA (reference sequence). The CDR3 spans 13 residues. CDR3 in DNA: TGCAGTTGGACGCAGGGACAGGGTTACGAGCAGTACTTC. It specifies CSWTQGQGYEQYF.

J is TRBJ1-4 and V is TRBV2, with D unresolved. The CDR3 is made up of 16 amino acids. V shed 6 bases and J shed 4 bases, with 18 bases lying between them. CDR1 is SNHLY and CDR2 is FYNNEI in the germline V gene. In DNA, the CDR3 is TGTGCCAGCAGCCGAGACGCGGGAGGTGGTAATGAAAAACTGTTTTTT. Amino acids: CASSRDAGGGNEKLFF. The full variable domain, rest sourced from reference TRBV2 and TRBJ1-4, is EPEVTQTPSHQVTQMGQEVILRCVPISNHLYFYWYRQILGQKVEFLVSFYNNEISEKSEIFDDQFSVERPDGSNFTLKIRSTKLEDSAMYFCASSRDAGGGNEKLFFGSGTQLSVL.

The CDR3 protein is CASSLEAGQIKRAKNIQYF. The CDR3 DNA reads as TGTGCCAGCAGCTTAGAGGCAGGGCAGATTAAGAGAGCCAAAAACATTCAGTACTTC. The chain links TRBV7-2 to TRBJ2-4; TRBD1 might be the D (5 bases). The CDR3 has 19 amino acids. Between the trimmed V and J ends, which lost 1 base and 0 bases, there was a span of 19 bases. Germline CDR1 reads SGHTA; CDR2 reads FQGNSA.

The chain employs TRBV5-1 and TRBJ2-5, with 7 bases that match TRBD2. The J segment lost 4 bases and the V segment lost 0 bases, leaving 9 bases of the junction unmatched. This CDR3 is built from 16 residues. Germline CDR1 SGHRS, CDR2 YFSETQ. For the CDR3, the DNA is TGCGCCAGCAGCTTGGGGGACTATCGTGGGGGAGAGACCCAGTACTTC. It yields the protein CASSLGDYRGGETQYF.

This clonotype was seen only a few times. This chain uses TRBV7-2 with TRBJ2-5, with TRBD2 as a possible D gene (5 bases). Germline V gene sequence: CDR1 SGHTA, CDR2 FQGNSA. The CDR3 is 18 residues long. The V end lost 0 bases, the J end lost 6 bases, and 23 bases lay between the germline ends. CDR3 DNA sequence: TGTGCCAGCAGCTTAGCCCCCGGGAATCCGGGGAAAGGGCAGACCCAGTACTTC. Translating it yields CASSLAPGNPGKGQTQYF.

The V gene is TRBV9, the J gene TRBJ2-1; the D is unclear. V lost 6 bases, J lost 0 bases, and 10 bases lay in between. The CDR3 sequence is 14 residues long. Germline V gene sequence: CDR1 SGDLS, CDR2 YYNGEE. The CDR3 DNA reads TGTGCCAGCACCCTGGCGGTCTCCTACAATGAGCAGTTCTTC. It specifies CASTLAVSYNEQFF.

CDR3 DNA: TGTGCCAGCTCACCGTTACGAGACACTGAAGCTTTCTTT. This codes for CASSPLRDTEAFF. The rearrangement uses TRBV18 and TRBJ1-1; D remains ambiguous. CDR3 size: 13 residues. Germline CDR1 is KGHSH and CDR2 is LQKENI. Deletions cut 3 bases from V and 3 bases from J, with 8 bases between.

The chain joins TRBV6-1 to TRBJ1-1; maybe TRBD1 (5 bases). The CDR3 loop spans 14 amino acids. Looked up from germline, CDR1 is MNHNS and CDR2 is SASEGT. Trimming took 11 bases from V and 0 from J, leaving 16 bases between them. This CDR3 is CAVRSLTVNTEAFF. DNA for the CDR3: TGTGCCGTCAGGAGCCTGACAGTGAACACTGAAGCTTTCTTT.

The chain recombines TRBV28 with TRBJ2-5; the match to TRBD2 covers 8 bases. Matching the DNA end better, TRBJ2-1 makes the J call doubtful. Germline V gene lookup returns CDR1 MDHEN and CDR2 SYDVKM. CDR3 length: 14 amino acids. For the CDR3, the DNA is TGTGCCAGCAGTTCAGCAGGACTAGCCCATGAGCAGTTCTTC. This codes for CASSSAGLAHEQFF.

The CDR3 protein is CASSQYSGNTEAFF. CDR3 coding DNA: TGTGCCAGCAGCCAATATTCCGGGAACACTGAAGCTTTCTTT. The V gene is TRBV3-1, the J gene TRBJ1-1; D remains ambiguous. Trimming stripped 2 bases from V and 1 base from J, with 8 bases between. The CDR3 totals 14 residues. CDR1 and CDR2 from the germline V gene are LGHDT and YNNKEL (reference sequence).

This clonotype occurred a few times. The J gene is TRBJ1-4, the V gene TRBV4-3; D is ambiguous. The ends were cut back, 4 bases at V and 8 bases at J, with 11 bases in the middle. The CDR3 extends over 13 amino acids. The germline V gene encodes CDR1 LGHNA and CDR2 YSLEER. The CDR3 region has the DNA TGCGCCAGCAGCCGACCAGAAGGGGAAAAACTGTTTTTT. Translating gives CASSRPEGEKLFF.

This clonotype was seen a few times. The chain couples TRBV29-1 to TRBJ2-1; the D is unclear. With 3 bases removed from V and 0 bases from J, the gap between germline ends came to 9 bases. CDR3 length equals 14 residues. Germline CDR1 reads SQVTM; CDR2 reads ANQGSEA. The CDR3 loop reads CSVEGSGSYNEQFF. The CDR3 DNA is TGCAGCGTTGAGGGCAGTGGCTCCTACAATGAGCAGTTCTTC.

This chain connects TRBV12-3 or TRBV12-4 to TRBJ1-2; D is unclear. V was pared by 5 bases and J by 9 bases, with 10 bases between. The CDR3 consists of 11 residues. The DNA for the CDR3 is TGTGCCAGCAGTACTGGACGGAGCTACACCTTC. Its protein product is CASSTGRSYTF.

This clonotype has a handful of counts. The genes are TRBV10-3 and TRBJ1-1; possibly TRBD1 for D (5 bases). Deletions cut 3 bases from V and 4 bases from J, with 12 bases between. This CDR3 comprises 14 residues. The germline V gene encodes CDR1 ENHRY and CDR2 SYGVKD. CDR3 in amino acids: CAISDGTMGTEAFF. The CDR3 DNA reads TGTGCCATCAGTGACGGGACGATGGGCACTGAAGCTTTCTTT.

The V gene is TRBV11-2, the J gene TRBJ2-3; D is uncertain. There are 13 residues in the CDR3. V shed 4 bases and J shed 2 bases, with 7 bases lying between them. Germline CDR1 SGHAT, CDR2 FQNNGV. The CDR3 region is CASSWAYTDTQYF. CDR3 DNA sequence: TGTGCCAGCAGCTGGGCCTACACAGATACGCAGTATTTT.

Written as DNA, the CDR3 is TGTGCTAGTGGTTTATGGGGGTCCCCGGGCTCCTACAATGAGCAGTTCTTC. Its protein product is CASGLWGSPGSYNEQFF. The V and J genes are TRBV12-5 and TRBJ2-1; D is possibly TRBD1 or TRBD2 (5 bases each). The CDR3 loop spans 17 amino acids. V shed 3 bases and J shed 0 bases, with 15 bases lying between them. The germline CDR1 and CDR2 sequences are LGHNT and FRNRAP.

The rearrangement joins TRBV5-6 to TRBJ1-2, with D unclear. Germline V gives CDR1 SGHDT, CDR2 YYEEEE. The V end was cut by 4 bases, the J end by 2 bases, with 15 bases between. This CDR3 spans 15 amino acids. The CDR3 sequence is CASSSLGSGNYGYTF. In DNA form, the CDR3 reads TGTGCCAGCAGCAGCTTGGGATCGGGGAACTATGGCTACACCTTC. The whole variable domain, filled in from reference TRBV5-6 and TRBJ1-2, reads DAGVTQSPTHLIKTRGQQVTLRCSPKSGHDTVSWYQQALGQGPQFIFQYYEEEERQRGNFPDRFSGHQFPNYSSELNVNALLLGDSALYLCASSSLGSGNYGYTFGSGTRLTVV.

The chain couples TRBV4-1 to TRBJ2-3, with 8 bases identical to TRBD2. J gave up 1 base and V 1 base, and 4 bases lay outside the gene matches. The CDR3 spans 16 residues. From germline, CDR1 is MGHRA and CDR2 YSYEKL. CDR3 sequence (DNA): TGCGCCAGCAGCCAAGCCAGCGGGGGTCGCACAGATACGCAGTATTTT. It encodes CASSQASGGRTDTQYF.

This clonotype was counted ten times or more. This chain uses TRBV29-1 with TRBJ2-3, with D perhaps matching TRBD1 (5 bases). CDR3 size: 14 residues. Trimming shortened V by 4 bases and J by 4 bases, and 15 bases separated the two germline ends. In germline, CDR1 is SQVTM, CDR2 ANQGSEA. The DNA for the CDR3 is TGCAGCGTTGGCAGGGATCCCAACGCAGATACGCAGTATTTT. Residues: CSVGRDPNADTQYF.